Listed below are T cell receptor beta chains from one sample, sequenced in a study of T cells in Graves' hyperthyroidism and ophthalmopathy. TCRdb recomputed calls from the multiplex PCR reads with MiXCR, one row per CDR3 protein. Seen here are over 150,000 distinct CDR3 sequences, 15% to 20% observed once, and the top ten hold roughly 30%. The source material was blood. These receptors all come from a woman aged 50 to 60 with Graves' hyperthyroidism. Both conserved end residues are part of each CDR3. Each record gives: D gene, J gene, clone size, V gene, CDR3 protein, CDR3 DNA. A D gene is named only where the DNA matches it firmly. Clone size, where shown, is once, few, many, or a class for clones that have expanded.

NA,TRBJ2-1,many,TRBV4-3,CASSQMDYPSSEQFF,TGCGCCAGCAGCCAAATGGACTACCCTTCCAGTGAGCAGTTCTTC
NA,TRBJ2-2,few,TRBV5-1,CASRSHTNTGELFF,TGCGCCAGCAGATCTCACACGAACACCGGGGAGCTGTTTTTT
TRBD2,TRBJ2-1,many,TRBV27,CASSFSSGGVYNEQFF,TGTGCCAGCAGTTTTTCTAGCGGGGGGGTATACAATGAGCAGTTCTTC
NA,TRBJ1-5,many,TRBV10-1,CANPLVTRDFNQPQHF,TGCGCCAACCCTTTGGTGACCCGTGATTTCAATCAGCCCCAGCATTTT
TRBD1,TRBJ2-7,many,TRBV6-5,CASSYTGQGPFEQYF,TGTGCCAGCAGTTACACGGGACAGGGTCCATTCGAGCAGTACTTC
TRBD1,TRBJ1-2,many,TRBV28,CASISDRGRGYTF,TGTGCCAGCATCTCCGACAGGGGCCGTGGCTACACCTTC
TRBD1,TRBJ2-1,many,TRBV4-3,CASSQGTGQGASNEQFF,TGCGCCAGCAGCCAAGGGACGGGACAGGGCGCTTCCAATGAGCAGTTCTTC
TRBD2,TRBJ2-5,many,TRBV2,CASKASGGANVETQYF,TGTGCCAGCAAAGCTAGCGGGGGGGCTAATGTTGAGACCCAGTACTTC
TRBD1,TRBJ1-4,few,TRBV4-1,CASSQENRVGTGELFF,TGCGCCAGCAGCCAAGAAAACAGGGTTGGAACAGGGGAACTGTTTTTT
NA,TRBJ1-6,many,TRBV2,CASSVSSPLHF,TGTGCCAGCAGTGTGAGTTCACCCCTCCACTTT
NA,TRBJ2-1,many,TRBV11-2,CASSLGYDEQFF,TGTGCCAGCAGCTTAGGATACGATGAGCAGTTCTTC
TRBD1,TRBJ1-1,NA,TRBV4-3,CANSQPLSRTGNTEAFF,TGCGCCAACAGCCAACCCTTGTCCAGGACAGGGAACACTGAAGCTTTCTTT
NA,TRBJ1-2,NA,TRBV4-1,CASSLGQLNHGYTF,TGCGCCAGCAGCCTAGGACAGCTTAACCATGGCTACACCTTC
NA,TRBJ2-2,many,TRBV6-1,CASRGVLNTGELFF,TGTGCCAGCAGGGGGGTTCTCAACACCGGGGAGCTGTTTTTT
NA,TRBJ2-3,many,TRBV7-9,CASSETGVRDTQYF,TGTGCCAGCAGCGAGACGGGGGTTCGTGATACGCAGTATTTT
NA,TRBJ2-1,few,TRBV18,CASSPQRGDNEQFF,TGTGCCAGCTCACCCCAAAGGGGGGACAATGAGCAGTTCTTC
TRBD2,TRBJ2-7,few,TRBV3-1,CASSPSMMVSGGADLNEQYF,TGTGCCAGCAGCCCCTCAATGATGGTTAGCGGGGGGGCCGATCTCAACGAGCAGTACTTC
TRBD1,TRBJ1-3,many,TRBV2,CASSPTGAGNTIYF,TGTGCCAGCAGTCCGACAGGGGCTGGAAACACCATATATTTT
TRBD1,TRBJ1-6,many,TRBV2,CASREDRGPVSPLHF,TGTGCCAGCAGGGAAGACAGGGGGCCTGTTTCACCCCTCCACTTT
NA,TRBJ2-2,many,TRBV5-4,CASNRRGDRLGELFF,TGTGCCAGCAACCGGAGGGGAGATAGGCTCGGGGAGCTGTTTTTT
NA,TRBJ1-1,NA,TRBV4-1,CASSQDPRDIWGKTEAFF,TGCGCCAGCAGCCAAGATCCCCGGGACATTTGGGGAAAAACTGAAGCTTTCTTT
TRBD1,TRBJ2-2,many,TRBV12-3/TRBV12-4,CASSQDRGNTGELFF,TGTGCCAGCAGCCAAGACAGGGGGAACACCGGGGAGCTGTTTTTT
TRBD1,TRBJ1-5,many,TRBV28,CASSFGQGVQPQHF,TGTGCCAGCAGTTTCGGACAGGGGGTTCAGCCCCAGCATTTT
TRBD1,TRBJ1-3,many,TRBV3-1,CASSTGGRGNTIYF,TGTGCCAGCAGCACAGGGGGCCGGGGGAACACCATATATTTT